This T cell receptor beta chain was sequenced for a study of T cells in Graves' hyperthyroidism and ophthalmopathy. TCR beta CDR3 sequences were amplified from RNA transcripts. In the first-round RT-PCR of the TCR CDR3, the HTBI primer set was used. MiXCR was run by TCRdb on the multiplex PCR reads, yielding one entry per CDR3 protein. This sample has approximately 330,000 distinct CDR3 sequences, with roughly an eighth found just once. This clonotype was detected only a few times. The CDR3 contains 16 residues. Germline values: CDR1 SGHKS, CDR2 YYEKEE (reference sequence). J was trimmed by 7 bases and V by 0 bases; bases with no gene match: 7. The diagnoses drew upon clinical symptoms, serum thyroxine and TRAb, thyroid ultrasound and orbital computed tomography.

This rearrangement joins TRBV5-5 to TRBJ1-6; 7 nucleotides match TRBD1. This sequence originates from a woman aged 40 to 50 with Graves' ophthalmopathy. Sequencing input: blood. The CDR3 is CASSLGGDRQNSPLHF. CDR3 DNA: TGTGCCAGCAGCTTGGGGGGGGACAGACAAAATTCACCCCTCCACTTT.